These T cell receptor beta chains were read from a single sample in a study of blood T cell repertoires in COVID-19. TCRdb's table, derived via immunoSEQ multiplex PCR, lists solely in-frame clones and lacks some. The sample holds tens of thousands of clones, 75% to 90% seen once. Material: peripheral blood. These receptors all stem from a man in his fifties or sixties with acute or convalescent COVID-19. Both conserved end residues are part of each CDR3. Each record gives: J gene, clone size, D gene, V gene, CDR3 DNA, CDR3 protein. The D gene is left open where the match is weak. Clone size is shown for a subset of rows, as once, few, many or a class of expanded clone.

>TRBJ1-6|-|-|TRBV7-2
TGTGCCAGCAGATCTGACAACTCCTATAATTCACCCCTCCACTTT
CASRSDNSYNSPLHF
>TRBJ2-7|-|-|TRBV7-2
TGTGCCAGCAGCTTAGCGGGGGCGGACTACGAGCAGTACTTC
CASSLAGADYEQYF
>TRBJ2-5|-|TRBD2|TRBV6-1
TGTGCCAGCAGTGAGGGGAATCTAGCGGGGCTAGGGGAGACCCAGTACTTC
CASSEGNLAGLGETQYF
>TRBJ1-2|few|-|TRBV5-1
TGCGCCAGCAGCTTACGGGGGGACAACTATGGCTACACCTTC
CASSLRGDNYGYTF
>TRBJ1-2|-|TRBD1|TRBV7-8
TGTGCCAGCACACTCCGGGCCCGGACAGGGGCTAACTATGGCTACACCTTC
CASTLRARTGANYGYTF
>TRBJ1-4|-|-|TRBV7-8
TGTGCCAGCAGCCCCTCAGGGTGGGAAAAACTGTTTTTT
CASSPSGWEKLFF
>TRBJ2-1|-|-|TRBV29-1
TGCAGCTACAGCAGGGTTGTTGACAATGAGCAGTTCTTC
CSYSRVVDNEQFF
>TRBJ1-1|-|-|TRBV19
TGTGCCAGTAGTAGCCGGGGGGGGAACACTGAAGCTTTCTTT
CASSSRGGNTEAFF
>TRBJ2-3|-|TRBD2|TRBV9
TGTGCCAGCAGCGTAGGTAGCGGGGTTGGCACAGATACGCAGTATTTT
CASSVGSGVGTDTQYF
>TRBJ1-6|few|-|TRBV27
TGTGCCAGCAGCTACGTGGAGGTGAATTCACCCCTCCACTTT
CASSYVEVNSPLHF
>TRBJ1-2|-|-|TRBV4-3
TGCGCCAGCAGCCAAGACCTCCCCTCCCCCTATGGCTACACCTTC
CASSQDLPSPYGYTF
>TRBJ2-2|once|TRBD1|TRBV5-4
TGTGCCAGCAGCTTGATTGGACAGGGGTATCCCGGGGAGCTGTTTTTT
CASSLIGQGYPGELFF
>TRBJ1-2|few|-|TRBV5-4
TGTGCCAGCAGCTCTCTTCAGGGAAACTATGGCTACACCTTC
CASSSLQGNYGYTF
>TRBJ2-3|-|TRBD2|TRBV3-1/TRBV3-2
TGTGCCAGCAGCCAGTCCTGGGGAGGGACAGATACGCAGTATTTT
CASSQSWGGTDTQYF
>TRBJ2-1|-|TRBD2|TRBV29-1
TGCAGCGTTGAGGACCCGGGACTAGCGTCCCTCTTC
CSVEDPGLASLF
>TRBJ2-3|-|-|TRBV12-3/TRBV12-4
TGTGCCAGCAGGCGGATAACAGATACGCAGTATTTT
CASRRITDTQYF
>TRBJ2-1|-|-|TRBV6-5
TGTGCCAGCAGTTCCCCCCCGGGTGAGCAGTTCTTC
CASSSPPGEQFF
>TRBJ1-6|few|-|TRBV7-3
TGTGCCAGCAGCTTAACGGGGCTCAGACGGCATTCACCCCTCCACTTT
CASSLTGLRRHSPLHF
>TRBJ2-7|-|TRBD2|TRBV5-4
TGTGCCAGCAGCGGAAGACTAGCGGGAGCCTTACTGCGCGAGCAGTACTTC
CASSGRLAGALLREQYF
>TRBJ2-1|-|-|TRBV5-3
TGTGCCAGAAGCTTGAGGGGCCCGACCAACAATGAGCAGTTCTTC
CARSLRGPTNNEQFF
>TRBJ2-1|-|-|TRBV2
TGTGCCAGCAGTGAATCTTTTTGGGGGGAGGATCGGTTCTTC
CASSESFWGEDRFF
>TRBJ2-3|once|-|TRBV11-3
TGTGCCAGTAGCTCAACAGGCGGTGGTAGCTCTACGCAGTATTTT
CASSSTGGGSSTQYF
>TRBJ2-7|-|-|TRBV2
TGTGCCAGCAGTGAAAGGGAGTACGAGCAGTACTTC
CASSEREYEQYF
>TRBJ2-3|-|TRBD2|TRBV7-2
TGTGCCAGCAGCTTAGCGGGCGGGGGTCTGCCAGATACGCAGTATTTT
CASSLAGGGLPDTQYF
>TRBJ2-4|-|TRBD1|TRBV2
TGTGCCAGCAGTGATATAGGGACAGGCGGCCGCGGAAACATTCAGTACTTC
CASSDIGTGGRGNIQYF
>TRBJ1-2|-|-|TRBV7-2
TGTGCCAGCAGCTTACAACAGGCCAACTATGGCTACACCTTC
CASSLQQANYGYTF
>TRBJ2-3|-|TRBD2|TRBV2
TGTGCCAGCAGTGGAGAGCTAGCGGGGTACACAGATACGCAGTATTTT
CASSGELAGYTDTQYF
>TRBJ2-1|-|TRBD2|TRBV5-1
TGCGCCAGCAGCTCTACACGGGACTTTGGGGGGGTGCAGTTCTTC
CASSSTRDFGGVQFF
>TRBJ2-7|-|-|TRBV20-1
TGCAGTGCTAGTCTATCGGACAGTGCCTACGAGCAGTACTTC
CSASLSDSAYEQYF
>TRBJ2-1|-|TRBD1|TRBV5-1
TGCGCCAGCAGCCCCTGGGACAGCCTTGAGGATGAGCAGTTCTTC
CASSPWDSLEDEQFF
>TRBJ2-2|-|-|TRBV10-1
TGCGCCAGCAGTGAGAATGAGGAAACCGGGGAGCTGTTTTTT
CASSENEETGELFF
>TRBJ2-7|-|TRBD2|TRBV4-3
TGCGCCAGCAGCATTCTCCCTACTAGCGGATTCTACGAGCAGTACTTC
CASSILPTSGFYEQYF
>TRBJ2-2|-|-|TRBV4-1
TGCGCCAGCAGCCAAACGGACATGAGCACCGGGGAGCTGTTTTTT
CASSQTDMSTGELFF
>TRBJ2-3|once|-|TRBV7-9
TGTGCCAGCAGCTTAGCGCCCGGGAGCACAGATACGCAGTATTTT
CASSLAPGSTDTQYF
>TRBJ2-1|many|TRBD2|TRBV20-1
TGCAGTGCTAGAAGCGGGGCTGAGCAGTTCTTC
CSARSGAEQFF
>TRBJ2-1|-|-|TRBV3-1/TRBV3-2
TGTGCCAGCAGCCGCTTCGGCAATGAGCAGTTCTTC
CASSRFGNEQFF
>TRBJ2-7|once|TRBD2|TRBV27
TGTGCCAGCAGTCGACTAGCGGGAGTGCCTGGCGAGCAGTACTTC
CASSRLAGVPGEQYF
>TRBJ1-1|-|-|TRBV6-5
TGTGCCCCCCGGACGTGGACAGCGAACACTGAAGCTTTCTTT
CAPRTWTANTEAFF
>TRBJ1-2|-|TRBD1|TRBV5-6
TGTGCCAGCACCGACGACAGGGCAGTCTATGGCTACACCTTC
CASTDDRAVYGYTF
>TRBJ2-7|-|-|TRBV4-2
TGTGCCAGCAGCCAAGATTGGCGAGGCCACCAGCCCTACGAGCAGTACTTC
CASSQDWRGHQPYEQYF
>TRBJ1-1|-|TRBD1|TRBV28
TGTGCCAGCACTACCGCCCGGGACAGGGTGGGGGCTTTCTTT
CASTTARDRVGAFF
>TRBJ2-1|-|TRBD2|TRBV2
TGTGCCAGCAATGCGGGAGGGCCAAGTCAGGGTGAGCAGTTCTTC
CASNAGGPSQGEQFF
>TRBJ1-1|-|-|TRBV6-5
TGTGCCAGCACCAAAATCGGGAGGGGGACTGAAGCTTTCTTT
CASTKIGRGTEAFF
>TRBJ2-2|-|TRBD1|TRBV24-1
TGTGCCACCAGTGATCCTGGGACAGGAAACACCGGGGAGCTGTTTTTT
CATSDPGTGNTGELFF
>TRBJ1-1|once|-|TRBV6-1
TGTGCCAGCAGTGACCGACAGGCGAAGAACACTGAAGCTTTCTTT
CASSDRQAKNTEAFF
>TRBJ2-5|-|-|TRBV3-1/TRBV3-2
TGTGCCACCCGTGGGACTCCCCAAGAGACCCAGTACTTC
CATRGTPQETQYF
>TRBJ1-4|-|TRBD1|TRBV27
TGTGCCAGCAGTTCTTACAGGGGTGAAAAACTGTTTTTT
CASSSYRGEKLFF
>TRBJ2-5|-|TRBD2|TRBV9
TGTGCCAGCAGCCCCCGGGGGGACCCGGAGACCCAGTACTTC
CASSPRGDPETQYF
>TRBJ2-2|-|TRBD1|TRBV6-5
TGTGCCAGCAGTCCCCGACAGGGGCCCGCCGGGGAGCTGTTTTTT
CASSPRQGPAGELFF
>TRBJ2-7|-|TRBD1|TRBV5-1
TGCGCCAGCAGCCGCGACCCCCAGGGGACAGCTTCCTACGAGCAGTACTTC
CASSRDPQGTASYEQYF
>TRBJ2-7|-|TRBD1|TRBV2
TGTGCCAGCAGGGCCCGGACAGGGGGTGGCGACGAGCAGTACTTC
CASRARTGGGDEQYF
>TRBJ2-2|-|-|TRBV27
TGTGCCAGCAGTTTAGGAGCGGCGAACACCGGGGAGCTGTTTTTT
CASSLGAANTGELFF
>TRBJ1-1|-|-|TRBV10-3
TGTGCCACCACCGGGGACACTGAAGCTTTCTTT
CATTGDTEAFF
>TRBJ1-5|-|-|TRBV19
TGTGCCAGTAGTATAAACCCTAGCGGAGCGGATCAGCCCCAGCATTTT
CASSINPSGADQPQHF
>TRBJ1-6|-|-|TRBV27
TGTGCCAGCGCCCTTACCGACAGGAATCCACCCCTCCACTTT
CASALTDRNPPLHF
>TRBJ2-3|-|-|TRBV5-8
TGTGCCAGTACCGCGCACACAGATACGCAATATTTT
CASTAHTDTQYF
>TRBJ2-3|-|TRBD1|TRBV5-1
TGCGCCAGCAGCTTCTCCGGGACAGGGGGCACAGATACGCAGTATTTT
CASSFSGTGGTDTQYF
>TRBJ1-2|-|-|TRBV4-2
TGTGCCAGCAGCCAAGTCCAGGGAAGCGGCTACACCTTC
CASSQVQGSGYTF